A selection of T cell receptor beta chains follows, all from one sample in a study of blood T cell repertoires in COVID-19. TCRdb's table, derived via immunoSEQ multiplex PCR, lists solely in-frame clones and lacks some. The sample includes 110,000 to 150,000 clones, approximately 80% of them seen just once. Sequencing input: PBMCs or T cells enriched from blood (not recorded which). These receptors originate from a woman aged 50 to 65 who had recovered from COVID-19. Each CDR3 is given with its conserved first and last residue. The order of the fields is D gene, clone size, V gene, J gene, CDR3 protein, CDR3 DNA. The D gene is left open where the match is weak. Size is stated for part of the rows, as once, few or many counts, or as a class when the clone is expanded.

>.|.|TRBV27|TRBJ2-7
CASRVTSSYEQYF
TGTGCCAGCAGGGTGACTAGCTCCTACGAGCAGTACTTC
>.|.|TRBV5-6|TRBJ2-6
CASSHNPGFGANVLTF
TGTGCCAGCAGCCATAACCCGGGGTTTGGGGCCAACGTCCTGACTTTC
>TRBD1|.|TRBV25-1|TRBJ1-2
CASSEFGTGGANGYTF
TGTGCCAGCAGTGAATTCGGGACAGGGGGCGCGAATGGCTACACCTTC
>TRBD1|.|TRBV2|TRBJ1-6
CASSLQGGFSPLHF
TGTGCCAGCAGTCTACAGGGGGGATTTTCACCCCTCCACTTT
>.|.|TRBV7-2|TRBJ2-2
CASSLGPAGELFF
TGTGCCAGCAGCTTAGGCCCGGCCGGGGAGCTGTTTTTT
>TRBD2|few|TRBV4-2|TRBJ2-3
CASSQDPGLASTDTQYF
TGTGCCAGCAGCCAAGATCCCGGACTAGCAAGCACAGATACGCAGTATTTT
>TRBD1|.|TRBV11-3|TRBJ1-1
CASSLGQGGNTEAFF
TGTGCCAGCAGCCTCGGACAGGGTGGGAACACTGAAGCTTTCTTT
>TRBD2|.|TRBV5-1|TRBJ2-5
CASSLGGGSETQYF
TGCGCCAGCAGCTTGGGCGGGGGGAGCGAGACCCAGTACTTC
>.|.|TRBV6-5|TRBJ1-2
CASSPQGVNYGYTF
TGTGCCAGCAGCCCGCAGGGCGTTAACTATGGCTACACCTTC
>TRBD1|once|TRBV7-6|TRBJ2-7
CASSPQIQGAYEQYF
TGTGCCAGCAGCCCGCAGATACAGGGGGCCTACGAGCAGTACTTC
>TRBD1|.|TRBV24-1|TRBJ1-4
CATSDPRQGKKLFF
TGTGCCACCAGTGACCCCCGACAGGGAAAGAAACTGTTTTTT
>TRBD1|.|TRBV6-1|TRBJ2-7
CASSDRTGGFREQYF
TGTGCCAGCAGTGATAGGACAGGGGGCTTCCGAGAGCAGTACTTC
>.|.|TRBV4-2|TRBJ2-2
CASSHQEVGRELFF
TGTGCCAGCAGCCACCAGGAGGTAGGCCGGGAGCTGTTTTTT
>.|.|TRBV3-1/TRBV3-2|TRBJ1-1
CASSQDRVSPAFF
TGTGCCAGCAGCCAAGACCGAGTCTCGCCAGCTTTCTTT
>.|.|TRBV7-2|TRBJ1-2
CASSHQQGIGYGYTF
TGTGCCAGCAGCCACCAACAGGGAATCGGCTATGGCTACACCTTC
>TRBD1|.|TRBV9|TRBJ2-2
CASSKRQGTTGELFF
TGTGCCAGCAGCAAGAGACAGGGAACCACCGGGGAGCTGTTTTTT
>.|many|TRBV10-3|TRBJ2-2
CAIWQGRGELFF
TGTGCCATCTGGCAGGGGCGCGGGGAGCTGTTTTTT
>.|once|TRBV28|TRBJ1-1
CASSFPQTGKTEAFF
TGTGCCAGCAGTTTTCCCCAGACGGGGAAGACTGAAGCTTTCTTT
>.|.|TRBV6-5|TRBJ1-6
CASRDTLNSPLHF
TGTGCCAGTCGGGACACTCTTAATTCACCCCTCCACTTT
>.|.|TRBV12-3/TRBV12-4|TRBJ1-6
CASSGTAGPLHF
TGTGCCAGCAGTGGGACGGCGGGGCCCCTCCACTTT
>.|.|TRBV6-6|TRBJ1-2
CASSNLGGDGYTF
TGTGCCAGCAGTAACCTCGGGGGGGACGGCTACACCTTC
>TRBD1|few|TRBV5-4|TRBJ1-1
CASSPRQGNTEAFF
TGTGCCAGCAGCCCGCGACAGGGGAACACTGAAGCTTTCTTT
>.|once|TRBV5-1|TRBJ2-3
CASRVGLTDTQYF
TGCGCCAGCAGGGTGGGCCTGACAGATACGCAGTATTTT
>TRBD2|.|TRBV6-4|TRBJ2-1
CASSNGGGNEQFF
TGTGCCAGCAGCAACGGGGGGGGGAATGAGCAGTTCTTC
>.|.|TRBV6-5|TRBJ1-2
CASRGDGRTNYGYTF
TGTGCCAGCAGGGGGGACGGGAGAACTAACTATGGCTACACCTTC
>TRBD1|.|TRBV5-1|TRBJ1-2
CASREDRGTYTF
TGCGCCAGCAGGGAAGACAGGGGTACCTACACCTTC
>.|.|TRBV7-8|TRBJ2-3
CASSFGGASTDTQYF
TGTGCCAGCAGCTTTGGTGGGGCTAGCACAGATACGCAGTATTTT
>.|many|TRBV7-6|TRBJ1-1
CASSYTEGVEAFF
TGTGCCAGCAGCTACACCGAGGGGGTTGAAGCTTTCTTT
>.|few|TRBV5-1|TRBJ1-2
CASSLSAPGAGYTF
TGCGCCAGCAGCTTGTCGGCCCCAGGGGCCGGCTACACCTTC
>.|.|TRBV19|TRBJ1-1
CATQQGPMNTEAFF
TGTGCCACCCAACAGGGTCCCATGAACACTGAAGCTTTCTTT
>TRBD2|few|TRBV2|TRBJ2-5
CASSAPGGRGETQYF
TGTGCCAGCAGTGCGCCGGGGGGGCGGGGAGAGACCCAGTACTTC
>TRBD1|.|TRBV18|TRBJ1-1
CASSRQGNTEAFF
TGTGCCAGCTCGCGACAGGGGAACACTGAAGCTTTCTTT
>TRBD2|.|TRBV10-2|TRBJ2-5
CASSESAGGPETQYF
TGCGCCAGCAGTGAATCAGCGGGGGGGCCAGAGACCCAGTACTTC
>TRBD1|.|TRBV7-8|TRBJ2-1
CASSLGTGGNNEQFF
TGTGCCAGCTCTCTAGGGACAGGAGGGAACAATGAGCAGTTCTTC
>.|.|TRBV7-3|TRBJ2-5
CASSAQGGETQYF
TGTGCCAGCAGCGCCCAGGGGGGAGAGACCCAGTACTTC
>.|.|TRBV7-2|TRBJ2-1
CASSRGSFNEQFF
TGTGCCAGCAGTCGGGGGAGCTTTAATGAGCAGTTCTTC
>.|once|TRBV18|TRBJ1-5
CASSRGTTFNQPQHF
TGTGCCAGCTCACGAGGGACAACCTTCAATCAGCCCCAGCATTTT
>.|.|TRBV5-1|TRBJ2-3
CASSSTNTPDTQYF
TGCGCCAGCAGCTCGACAAACACCCCAGATACGCAGTATTTT
>.|.|TRBV11-2|TRBJ1-6
CASSRSDRFGSPLHF
TGTGCCAGCAGCCGTTCTGACAGGTTTGGTTCACCCCTCCACTTT
>TRBD1|few|TRBV3-1/TRBV3-2|TRBJ2-1
CASRATGSDEQFF
TGTGCCAGCAGGGCGACAGGGAGCGATGAGCAGTTCTTC